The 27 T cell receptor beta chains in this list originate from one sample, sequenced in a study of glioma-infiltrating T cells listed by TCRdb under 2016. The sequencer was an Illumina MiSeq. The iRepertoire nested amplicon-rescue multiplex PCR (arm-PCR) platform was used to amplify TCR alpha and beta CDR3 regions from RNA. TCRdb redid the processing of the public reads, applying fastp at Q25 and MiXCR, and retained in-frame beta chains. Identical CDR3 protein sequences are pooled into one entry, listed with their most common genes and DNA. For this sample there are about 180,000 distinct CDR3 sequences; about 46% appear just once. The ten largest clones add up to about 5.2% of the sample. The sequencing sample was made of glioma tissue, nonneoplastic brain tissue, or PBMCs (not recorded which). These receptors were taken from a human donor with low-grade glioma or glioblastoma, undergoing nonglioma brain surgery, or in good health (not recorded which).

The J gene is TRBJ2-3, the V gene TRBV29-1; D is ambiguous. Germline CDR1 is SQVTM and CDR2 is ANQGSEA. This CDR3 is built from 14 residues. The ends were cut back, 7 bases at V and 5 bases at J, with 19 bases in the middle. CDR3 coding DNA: TGCAGCGGGTCAGGTGGTGGATATGTAGATACGCAGTATTTT. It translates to CSGSGGGYVDTQYF.

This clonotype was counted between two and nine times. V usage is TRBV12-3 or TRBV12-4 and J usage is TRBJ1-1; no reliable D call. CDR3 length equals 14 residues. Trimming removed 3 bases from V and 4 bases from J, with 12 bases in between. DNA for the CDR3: TGTGCCAGCAGTTTTGGAGGAGGGAGCACTGAAGCTTTCTTT. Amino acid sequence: CASSFGGGSTEAFF.

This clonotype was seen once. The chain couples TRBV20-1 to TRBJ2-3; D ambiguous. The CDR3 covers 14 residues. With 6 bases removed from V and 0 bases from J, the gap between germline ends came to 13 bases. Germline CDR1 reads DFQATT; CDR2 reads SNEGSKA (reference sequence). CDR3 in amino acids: CSATNERSTDTQYF. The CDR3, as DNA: TGCAGTGCCACTAATGAGAGGAGCACAGATACGCAGTATTTT.

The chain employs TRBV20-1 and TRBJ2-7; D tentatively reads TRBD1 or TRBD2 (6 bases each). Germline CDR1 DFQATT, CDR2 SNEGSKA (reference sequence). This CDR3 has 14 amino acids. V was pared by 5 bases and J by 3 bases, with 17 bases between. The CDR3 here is CSAVKIEGGYEQYF. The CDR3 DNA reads TGCAGTGCTGTGAAAATAGAGGGGGGCTACGAGCAGTACTTC.

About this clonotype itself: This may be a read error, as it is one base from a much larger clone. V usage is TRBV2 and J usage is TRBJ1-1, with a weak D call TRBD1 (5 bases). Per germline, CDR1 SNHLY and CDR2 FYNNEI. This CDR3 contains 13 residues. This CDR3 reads CASKVGQHTEALF. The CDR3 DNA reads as TGTGCCAGCAAGGTGGGGCAGCACACTGAAGCTCTCTTT. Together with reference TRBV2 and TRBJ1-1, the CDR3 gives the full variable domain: EPEVTQTPSHQVTQMGQEVILRCVPISNHLYFYWYRQILGQKVEFLVSFYNNEISEKSEIFDDQFSVERPDGSNFTLKIRSTKLEDSAMYFCASKVGQHTEALFGQGTRLTVV.

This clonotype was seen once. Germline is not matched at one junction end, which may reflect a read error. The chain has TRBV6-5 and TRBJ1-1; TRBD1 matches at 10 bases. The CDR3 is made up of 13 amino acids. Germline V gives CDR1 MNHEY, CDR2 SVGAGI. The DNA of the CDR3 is TGCGCCAGCAGACGGACAGGGGGCACTGAAGCTTTCTTT. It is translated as CASRRTGGTEAFF.

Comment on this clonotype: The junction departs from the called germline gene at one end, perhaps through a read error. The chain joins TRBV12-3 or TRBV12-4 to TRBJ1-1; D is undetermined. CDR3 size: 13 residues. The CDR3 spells CPSSLSVNTEAFF. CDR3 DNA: TGTCCCAGCAGTTTATCGGTGAACACTGAAGCTTTCTTT.

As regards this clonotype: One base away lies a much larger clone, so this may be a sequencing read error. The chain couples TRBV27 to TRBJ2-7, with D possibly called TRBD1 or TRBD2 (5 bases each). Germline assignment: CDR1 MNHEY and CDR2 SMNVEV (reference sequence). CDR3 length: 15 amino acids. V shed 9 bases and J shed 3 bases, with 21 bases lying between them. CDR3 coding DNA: TGTGCCAGAAGCCCCCGTGGGGGTCTTATCTACGAGCAGTACTTC. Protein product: CARSPRGGLIYEQYF.

As DNA, the CDR3 is TGTGCCAGCAGCTTCCCCGGATTATACGAGCAGTACTTC. The encoded protein is CASSFPGLYEQYF. The chain uses TRBV11-2 and TRBJ2-7; D not resolved. This CDR3 is built from 13 residues. V was trimmed by 3 bases and J by 4 bases, leaving 10 bases between them. Germline assignment: CDR1 SGHAT and CDR2 FQNNGV.

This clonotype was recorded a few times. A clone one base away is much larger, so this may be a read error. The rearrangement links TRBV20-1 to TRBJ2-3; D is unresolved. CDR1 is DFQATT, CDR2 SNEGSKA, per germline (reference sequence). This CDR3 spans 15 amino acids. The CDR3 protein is CSASGITKSTDTKYF. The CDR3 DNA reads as TGCAGTGCTAGCGGCATAACGAAATCAACAGATACGAAGTATTTT.

CDR3 nucleotides: TGTGCCAGCAGCCGACTAGAGGGAGAAGATACGCAGTATTTT. Translation gives CASSRLEGEDTQYF. The chain carries TRBV7-2 and TRBJ2-3; D is possibly TRBD2 (6 bases). Germline CDR1 and CDR2: SGHTA and FQGNSA. Trimming stripped 5 bases from V and 5 bases from J, with 14 bases between. The CDR3 loop spans 14 amino acids.

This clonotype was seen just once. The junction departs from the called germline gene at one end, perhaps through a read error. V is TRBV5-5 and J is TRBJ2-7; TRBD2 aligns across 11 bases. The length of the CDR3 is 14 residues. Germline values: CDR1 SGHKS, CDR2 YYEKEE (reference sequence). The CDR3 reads CASSPASGRYEQYF. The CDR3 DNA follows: TGCGCCAGCAGCCCGGCTAGCGGGAGGTACGAGCAGTACTTC.

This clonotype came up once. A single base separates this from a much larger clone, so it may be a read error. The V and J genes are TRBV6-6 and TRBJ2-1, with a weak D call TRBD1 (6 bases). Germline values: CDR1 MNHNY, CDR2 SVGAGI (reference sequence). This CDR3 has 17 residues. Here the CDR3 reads CASRSGAKNRVYNEKFF. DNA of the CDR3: TGTGCCAGCAGATCGGGTGCGAAGAACAGGGTCTACAATGAGAAGTTCTTC.

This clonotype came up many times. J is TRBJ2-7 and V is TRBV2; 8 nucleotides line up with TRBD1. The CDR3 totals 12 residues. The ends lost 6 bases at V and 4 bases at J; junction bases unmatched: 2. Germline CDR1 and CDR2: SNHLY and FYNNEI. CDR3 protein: CASRDRAYEQYF. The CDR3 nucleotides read TGTGCCAGCAGGGACAGGGCTTACGAGCAGTACTTC.

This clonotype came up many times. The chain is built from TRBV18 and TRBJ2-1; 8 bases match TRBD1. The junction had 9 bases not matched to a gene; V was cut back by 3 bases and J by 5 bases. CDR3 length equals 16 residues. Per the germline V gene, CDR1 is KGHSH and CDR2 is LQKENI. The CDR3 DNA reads TGTGCCAGCTCACCCCGGACAGGGAAAAACAACAATGAGCAGTTCTTC. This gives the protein CASSPRTGKNNNEQFF.

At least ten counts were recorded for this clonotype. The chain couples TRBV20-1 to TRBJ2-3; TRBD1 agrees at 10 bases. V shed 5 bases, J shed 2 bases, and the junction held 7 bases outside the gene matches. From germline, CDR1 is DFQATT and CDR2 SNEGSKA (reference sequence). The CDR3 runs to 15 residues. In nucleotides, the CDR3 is TGCAGTGCTCTACCGGGACAGGGGCTCACAGATACGCAGTATTTT. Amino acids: CSALPGQGLTDTQYF.

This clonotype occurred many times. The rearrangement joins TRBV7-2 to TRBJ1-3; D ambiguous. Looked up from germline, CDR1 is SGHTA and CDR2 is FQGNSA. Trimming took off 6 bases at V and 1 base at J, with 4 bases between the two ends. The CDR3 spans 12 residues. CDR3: CASRGSGNTIYF. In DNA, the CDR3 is TGTGCCAGCAGGGGGTCTGGAAACACCATATATTTT. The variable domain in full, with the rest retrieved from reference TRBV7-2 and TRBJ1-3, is GAGVSQSPSNKVTEKGKDVELRCDPISGHTALYWYRQSLGQGLEFLIYFQGNSAPDKSGLPSDRFSAERTGGSVSTLTIQRTQQEDSAVYLCASRGSGNTIYFGEGSWLTVV.

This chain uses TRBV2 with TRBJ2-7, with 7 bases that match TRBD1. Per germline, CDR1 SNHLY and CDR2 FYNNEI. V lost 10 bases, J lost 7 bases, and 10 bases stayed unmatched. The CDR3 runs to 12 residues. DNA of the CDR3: TGTGCCACGTTACAGGGGATAGGGGAGCAGTACTTC. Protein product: CATLQGIGEQYF. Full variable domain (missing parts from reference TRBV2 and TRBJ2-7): EPEVTQTPSHQVTQMGQEVILRCVPISNHLYFYWYRQILGQKVEFLVSFYNNEISEKSEIFDDQFSVERPDGSNFTLKIRSTKLEDSAMYFCATLQGIGEQYFGPGTRLTVT.

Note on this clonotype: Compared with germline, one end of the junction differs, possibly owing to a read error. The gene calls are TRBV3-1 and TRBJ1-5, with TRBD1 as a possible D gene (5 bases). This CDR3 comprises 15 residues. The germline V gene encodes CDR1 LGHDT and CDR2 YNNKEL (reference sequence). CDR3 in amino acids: CASGQGHSSARPQHF. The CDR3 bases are TGTGCCAGCGGCCAAGGACATTCCTCGGCGCGGCCCCAGCATTTT. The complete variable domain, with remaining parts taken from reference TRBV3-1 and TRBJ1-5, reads DTAVSQTPKYLVTQMGNDKSIKCEQNLGHDTMYWYKQDSKKFLKIMFSYNNKELIINETVPNRFSPKSPDKAHLNLHINSLELGDSAVYFCASGQGHSSARPQHFGDGTRLSIL.

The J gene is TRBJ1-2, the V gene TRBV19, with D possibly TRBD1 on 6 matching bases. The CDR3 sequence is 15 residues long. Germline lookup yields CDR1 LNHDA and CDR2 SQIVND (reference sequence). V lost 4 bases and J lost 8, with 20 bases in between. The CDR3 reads CASSTGDNRILGYTF. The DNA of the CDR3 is TGTGCCAGTAGTACAGGGGACAATCGCATCTTGGGCTACACCTTC.

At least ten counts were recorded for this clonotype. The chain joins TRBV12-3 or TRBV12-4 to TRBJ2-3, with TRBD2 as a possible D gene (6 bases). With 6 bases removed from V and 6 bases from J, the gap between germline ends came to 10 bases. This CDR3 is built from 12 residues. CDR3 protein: CASSPRGDTQYF. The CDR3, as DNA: TGTGCCAGCAGCCCTCGGGGGGATACGCAGTATTTT.

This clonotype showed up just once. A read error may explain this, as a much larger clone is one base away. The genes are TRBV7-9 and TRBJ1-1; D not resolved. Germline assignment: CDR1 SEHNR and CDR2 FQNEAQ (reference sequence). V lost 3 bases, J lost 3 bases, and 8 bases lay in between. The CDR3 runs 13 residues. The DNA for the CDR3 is TGTGCCAGCAGCTTGTTACACTACACTGAAGCTTTCTTT. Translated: CASSLLHYTEAFF.

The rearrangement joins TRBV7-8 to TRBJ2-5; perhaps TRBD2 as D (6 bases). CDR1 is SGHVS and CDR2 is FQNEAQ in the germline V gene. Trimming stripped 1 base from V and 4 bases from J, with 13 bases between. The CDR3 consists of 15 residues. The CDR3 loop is CASSLDGRGGETQYF. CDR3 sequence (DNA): TGTGCCAGCAGCTTAGACGGGAGAGGAGGAGAGACCCAGTACTTC.

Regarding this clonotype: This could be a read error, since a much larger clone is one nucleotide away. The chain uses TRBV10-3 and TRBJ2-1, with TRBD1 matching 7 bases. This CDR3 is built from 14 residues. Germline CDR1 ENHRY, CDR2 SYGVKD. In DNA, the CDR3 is TGTGCCATCAGTGACGGGACAGTCGCTACTGAGCAGCTCTTC. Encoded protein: CAISDGTVATEQLF.

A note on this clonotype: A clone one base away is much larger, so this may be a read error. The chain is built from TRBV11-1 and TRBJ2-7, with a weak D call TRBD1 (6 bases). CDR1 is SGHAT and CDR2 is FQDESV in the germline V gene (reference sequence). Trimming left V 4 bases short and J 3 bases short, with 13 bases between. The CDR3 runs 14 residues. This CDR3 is CASSSDSGNYEQYF. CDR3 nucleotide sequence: TGTGCCAGCAGCTCGGACAGTGGAAACTACGAGCAGTACTTC.

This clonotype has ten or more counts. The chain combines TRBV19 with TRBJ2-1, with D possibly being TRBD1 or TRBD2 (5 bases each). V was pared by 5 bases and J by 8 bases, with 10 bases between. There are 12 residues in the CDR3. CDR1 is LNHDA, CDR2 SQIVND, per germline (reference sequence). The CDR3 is CASSPGAHEQFF. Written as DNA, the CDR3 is TGTGCCAGTAGTCCCGGGGCTCATGAGCAGTTCTTC. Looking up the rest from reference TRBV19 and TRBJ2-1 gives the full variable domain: DGGITQSPKYLFRKEGQNVTLSCEQNLNHDAMYWYRQDPGQGLRLIYYSQIVNDFQKGDIAEGYSVSREKKESFPLTVTSAQKNPTAFYLCASSPGAHEQFFGPGTRLTVL.

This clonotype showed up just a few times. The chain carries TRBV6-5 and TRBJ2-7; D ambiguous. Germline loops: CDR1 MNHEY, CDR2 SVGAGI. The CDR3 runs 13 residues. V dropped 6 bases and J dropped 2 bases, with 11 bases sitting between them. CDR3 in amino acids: CASSPFGPYEQYF. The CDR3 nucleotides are TGTGCCAGCAGCCCCTTCGGTCCCTACGAGCAGTACTTC.